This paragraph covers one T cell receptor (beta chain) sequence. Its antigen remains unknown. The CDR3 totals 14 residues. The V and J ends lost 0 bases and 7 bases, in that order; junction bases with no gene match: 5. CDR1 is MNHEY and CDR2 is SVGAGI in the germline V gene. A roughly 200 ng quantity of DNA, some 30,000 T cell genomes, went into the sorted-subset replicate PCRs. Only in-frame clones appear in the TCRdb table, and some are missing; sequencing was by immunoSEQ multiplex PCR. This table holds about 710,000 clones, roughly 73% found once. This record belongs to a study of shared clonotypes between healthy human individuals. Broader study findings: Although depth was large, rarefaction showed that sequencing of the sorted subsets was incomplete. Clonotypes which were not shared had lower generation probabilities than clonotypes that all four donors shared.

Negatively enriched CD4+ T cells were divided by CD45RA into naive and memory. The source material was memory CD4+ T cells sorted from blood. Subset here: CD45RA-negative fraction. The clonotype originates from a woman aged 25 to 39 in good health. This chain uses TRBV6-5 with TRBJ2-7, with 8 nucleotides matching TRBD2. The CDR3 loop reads CASSYSTGREEQYF. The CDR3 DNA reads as TGTGCCAGCAGTTACTCTACCGGGAGGGAAGAGCAGTACTTC.